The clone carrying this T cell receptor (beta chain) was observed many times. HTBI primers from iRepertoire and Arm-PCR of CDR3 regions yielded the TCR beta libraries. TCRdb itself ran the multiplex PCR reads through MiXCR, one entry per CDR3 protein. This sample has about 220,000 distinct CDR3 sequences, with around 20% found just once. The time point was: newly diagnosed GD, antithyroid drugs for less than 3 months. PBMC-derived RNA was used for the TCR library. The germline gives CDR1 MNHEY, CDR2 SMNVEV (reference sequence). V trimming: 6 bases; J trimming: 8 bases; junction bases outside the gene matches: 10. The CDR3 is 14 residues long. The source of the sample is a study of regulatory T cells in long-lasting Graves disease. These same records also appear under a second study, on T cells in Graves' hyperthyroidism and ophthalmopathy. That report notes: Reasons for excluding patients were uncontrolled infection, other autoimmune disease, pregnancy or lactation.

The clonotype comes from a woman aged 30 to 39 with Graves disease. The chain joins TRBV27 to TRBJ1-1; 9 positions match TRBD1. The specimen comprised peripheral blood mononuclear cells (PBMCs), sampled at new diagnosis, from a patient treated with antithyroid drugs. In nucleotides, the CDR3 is TGTGCCAGCAGGCTCCAGACAGGGGGGGGGGAAGCTTTCTTT. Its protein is CASRLQTGGGEAFF.